This is a list of T cell receptor beta chains from one sample in a study of memory CD4+ T cells and cytomegalovirus serostatus. Produced via immunoSEQ multiplex PCR; TCRdb's table is partial and in-frame only. The data contain around 60,000 clones, 75% to 80% of them singletons. Sequencing used memory CD4+ T cells from blood. The receptors were sampled from an adult in good health and CMV-seronegative. CDR3s include the opening cysteine and the closing phenylalanine or tryptophan. The order of the fields is V gene, J gene, CDR3 protein.

TRBV6-6	TRBJ1-2	CASSDAGRGVTNGYTF
TRBV27	TRBJ1-5	CASSAGQGGTYQPQHF
TRBV5-5	TRBJ1-2	CASSFAQGGYTF
TRBV10-1	TRBJ2-3	CASSGSAESTDTQYF
TRBV18	TRBJ2-5	CASSYQETQYF
TRBV5-1	TRBJ1-1	CASSQRTGGVHEAFF
TRBV6-1	TRBJ1-1	CASIGGRENTEAFF
TRBV29-1	TRBJ2-1	CSVETAGTSYNEQFF
TRBV19	TRBJ2-2	CASSTGPRSGELFF
TRBV11-2	TRBJ2-6	CASSTPGGRSGGANVLTF
TRBV10-3	TRBJ2-6	CAISDTDSLSGANVLTF
TRBV4-3	TRBJ2-6	CASSQDSDRGWNSGANVLTF
TRBV5-1	TRBJ2-7	CASSPENREQYF
TRBV15	TRBJ1-1	CATSRAAGTGVNTEAFF
TRBV27	TRBJ1-2	CASSSTGAYGYTF
TRBV9	TRBJ2-1	CASSEASNEQFF
TRBV5-4	TRBJ1-5	CASSPGPTSNQPQHF
TRBV2	TRBJ2-5	CASSDGETQYF
TRBV7-3	TRBJ2-3	CASSLGGSPTDTQYF
TRBV6-5	TRBJ2-5	CASSTDSQETQYF
TRBV27	TRBJ1-2	CASSQTQGQRTNYGYTF
TRBV27	TRBJ1-4	CASRTGTGVEKLFF
TRBV29-1	TRBJ2-3	CSVADTDTQYF
TRBV29-1	TRBJ1-6	CSATSGTGNSPLHF
TRBV27	TRBJ2-7	CASSRGVGGYEQYF
TRBV9	TRBJ2-1	CASSVTGVSGYNEQFF
TRBV15	TRBJ2-4	CATSRDPRAPFVAKNIQYF
TRBV30	TRBJ1-2	CAWSETWDRSGYTF
TRBV7-8	TRBJ1-4	CASSLAAGLSEKLFF
TRBV6-6	TRBJ1-3	CASIDGVSGNTIYF
TRBV7-2	TRBJ1-4	CASSLREGNEKLFF
TRBV7-2	TRBJ2-7	CASSQRSGRFGEQYF
TRBV25-1	TRBJ2-7	CASSAPGKGTGKSYEQYF
TRBV5-6	TRBJ2-3	CASNWREGTDTQYF
TRBV11-2	TRBJ2-1	CASSPIAGANNEQFF
TRBV2	TRBJ1-1	CASSDRELTEAFF
TRBV5-4	TRBJ2-3	CASKRLSLAGGRGTDTQYF
TRBV7-2	TRBJ2-7	CASSLGIGTGGHEQYF
TRBV30	TRBJ2-1	CAWSVRAYYNEQFF
TRBV5-1	TRBJ1-1	CASSLGGIAEAFF
TRBV6-5	TRBJ1-1	CASSYGTGTTDTEAFF
TRBV7-2	TRBJ2-7	CASSLGRDGNSYEQYF
TRBV7-9	TRBJ1-1	CASSFPMDTEAFF
TRBV6-5	TRBJ1-5	CASSYTAMNQPQHF
TRBV7-3	TRBJ1-2	CASSLDQQGTTGYTF
TRBV9	TRBJ1-1	CASSVETGGTEAFF
TRBV30	TRBJ1-5	CAWSQASSNQPQHF
TRBV18	TRBJ2-1	CASSPRLAGGYNEQFF
TRBV19	TRBJ2-3	CASSIDWNTDTQYF
TRBV29-1	TRBJ2-7	CSVGQGVPGDLYEQYF
TRBV11-2	TRBJ2-7	CASSSLQRSSYEQYF
TRBV5-1	TRBJ2-7	CASSLEGQGAYEQYF
TRBV5-1	TRBJ2-3	CASSLGSTDTQYF
TRBV4-1	TRBJ2-3	CASSLGTGSTDTQYF
TRBV10-3	TRBJ2-2	CAISAPQSGELFF
TRBV5-1	TRBJ2-2	CASSRGQGDTGELFF
TRBV10-2	TRBJ1-1	CASGGQGAPSFF
TRBV2	TRBJ1-4	CASTNRDEKLFF
TRBV11-2	TRBJ1-1	CASSLDWNTEAFF
TRBV11-2	TRBJ1-2	CASSQDREASYTF